The T cell receptor beta chain under discussion was sequenced for a study of vaccination and CD4 T cells after COVID-19. Whole-study context: Researchers treated cells with overlapping spike peptides taken from SARS-CoV-2, HCoV-NL63, HCoV-OC43 and HCoV-229E.

Cultured CD4+ T-cell DNA underwent Oncomine TCR Beta short-read sequencing. TCRdb called the PCR reads again in MiXCR, with one record for every CDR3 protein. The sample shows some 5,400 distinct CDR3 sequences, 30% to 35% of them seen only once. Comments on this clonotype: Antigen specificity is unknown.

General study results and limits: SARS-CoV-2-reactive clonotypes rose nonsignificantly, with the median going from around 20 to 38.

Germline CDR1 and CDR2: LNHNV and YYDKDF (reference sequence). J lost 2 bases, V lost 1 base, and 5 bases had no gene match. The CDR3 length is 19 residues. Indicated treatment: roughly nine-day PBMC culture with coronavirus spike peptide pools or control peptides (ViraFEST assay). This chain connects TRBV15 to TRBJ2-1; 16 bases are a match to TRBD2. The specimen was CD4+ T cells from blood, cultured in vitro, collected after SARS-CoV-2 vaccination. This receptor was taken from a human donor who had recovered from COVID-19. In DNA form, the CDR3 reads TGTGCCACCAGCAGAGTAGGGGGACTAGCGGGAGGGCCCTACAATGAGCAGTTCTTC. Its protein is CATSRVGGLAGGPYNEQFF. Using reference TRBV15 and TRBJ2-1 for the parts outside the CDR3, the full variable domain is DAMVIQNPRYQVTQFGKPVTLSCSQTLNHNVMYWYQQKSSQAPKLLFHYYDKDFNNEADTPDNFQSRRPNTSFCFLDIRSPGLGDTAMYLCATSRVGGLAGGPYNEQFFGPGTRLTVL.